Listed below are T cell receptor beta chains from one sample, sequenced in a study of early T cells in non-severe SARS-CoV-2 infection. TCRdb redid the calling of the 5' RACE reads with MiXCR, one entry per CDR3 protein. The sample carries 75,000 to 95,000 distinct CDR3 sequences, approximately 17% recorded once. The sample was whole blood, taken at baseline. Receptors originate from an adult who was a healthcare worker with PCR-confirmed SARS-CoV-2 infection or an uninfected control (not recorded which). Each CDR3 is given with its conserved first and last residue. A D gene is named only where the DNA matches it firmly. The size entry is marked missing in some rows and otherwise reads once, few, many or a size class.

V gene	CDR3 length	clone size	J gene	D gene	CDR3 DNA	CDR3 protein
TRBV10-1	17	NA	TRBJ2-3	NA	TGCGCCAGCAGTGTGGGGGCACTAGCTGAAAGCACAGATACGCAGTATTTT	CASSVGALAESTDTQYF
TRBV2	16	few	TRBJ2-1	TRBD2	TGTGCCAGCAGTTACTCTAGCGGGAGCTCCTACAATGAGCAGTTCTTC	CASSYSSGSSYNEQFF
TRBV15	17	NA	TRBJ2-5	TRBD1	TGTGCCACCAGCGGGACCTCCGGACAGGGTCTACAAGAGACCCAGTACTTC	CATSGTSGQGLQETQYF
TRBV6-6	11	NA	TRBJ2-1	NA	TGTGCCAGCAGTCCCTCTTGGGAGCAGTTCTTC	CASSPSWEQFF
TRBV20-1	20	NA	TRBJ2-3	TRBD2	TGCAGTGCTAGGAGTCTGGGACTAGCGGGAGTATTTAGTGGGACAGATACGCAGTATTTT	CSARSLGLAGVFSGTDTQYF
TRBV7-2	14	NA	TRBJ2-7	NA	TGTGCCAGCAGCCCCGGGGAGCGTTCCTACGAGCAGTACTTC	CASSPGERSYEQYF
TRBV18	16	few	TRBJ2-1	TRBD2	TGTGCCAGCTCACCAGTAGTACAGCGGGGACTAAATGAGCAGTTCTTC	CASSPVVQRGLNEQFF
TRBV6-5	15	NA	TRBJ2-1	TRBD2	TGTGCCAGCAGCCTAGGGGGCGGGAGGGGACGCGAGCAGTTCTTC	CASSLGGGRGREQFF
TRBV12-3/TRBV12-4	15	few	TRBJ2-5	NA	TGTGCCAGCAGGGAAGAAGGGGAGTACCAAGAGACCCAGTACTTC	CASREEGEYQETQYF
TRBV3-1	15	NA	TRBJ2-2	NA	TGTGCCAGCAGCCAAGCGCCCGGGAACACCGGGGAGCTGTTTTTT	CASSQAPGNTGELFF
TRBV7-2	11	few	TRBJ2-7	NA	TGTGCCAGCAGCTTAGCGGGGGCGCAGTACTTC	CASSLAGAQYF
TRBV28	16	many	TRBJ2-5	TRBD2	TGTGCCAGCAGTTTCCAGGGACTAGCTCTCCAAGAGACCCAGTACTTC	CASSFQGLALQETQYF
TRBV11-3	13	few	TRBJ1-1	TRBD1	TGTGCCAGCAGCTTAGGGGCGACAGGGCAAGCTTTCTTT	CASSLGATGQAFF
TRBV20-1	15	few	TRBJ2-1	TRBD2	TGCAGTGCTTATCGCGGGGGGCTCCCCTACAATGAGCAGTTCTTC	CSAYRGGLPYNEQFF
TRBV7-9	14	few	TRBJ1-5	TRBD1	TGTGCCAGCAGCGTAACAGGGGTGAATCAGCCCCAGCATTTT	CASSVTGVNQPQHF
TRBV20-1	15	few	TRBJ2-7	TRBD2	TGCAGTGCCGCTATTAGCGGGAGGGTCTCCTACGAGCAGTACTTC	CSAAISGRVSYEQYF
TRBV5-4	16	few	TRBJ2-7	TRBD2	TGTGCCAGCAGCCAGGCCACCGGGACTAGCTACTACGAGCAGTACTTC	CASSQATGTSYYEQYF
TRBV7-2	17	NA	TRBJ2-5	NA	TGTGCCAGCAGCTTAGTCTGGGCAGCGCCTTACCAAGAGACCCAGTACTTC	CASSLVWAAPYQETQYF
TRBV7-2	15	few	TRBJ1-5	NA	TGTGCCAGCAGCCCCTCCCCCCGGGGGAATCAGCCCCAGCATTTT	CASSPSPRGNQPQHF
TRBV12-3/TRBV12-4	15	few	TRBJ1-3	NA	TGTGCCAGCAGTTGGGGACGGAGCTCTGGAAACACCATATATTTT	CASSWGRSSGNTIYF
TRBV28	14	NA	TRBJ2-7	NA	TGTGCCAGCACTCTGGGGGGGGCGCCCTACGAGCAGTACTTC	CASTLGGAPYEQYF
TRBV12-3/TRBV12-4	12	NA	TRBJ1-2	NA	TGTGCCAGCACCGGAGGGGGTGTAGGCTACACCTTC	CASTGGGVGYTF
TRBV12-3/TRBV12-4	13	few	TRBJ2-7	NA	TGTGCCAGCAGTGTTGGACACCCGCGGGAGCAGTACTTC	CASSVGHPREQYF
TRBV19	15	few	TRBJ2-1	NA	TGTGCCAGTAGTATAGAGGGGGGGCGCGGGAATGAGCAGTTCTTC	CASSIEGGRGNEQFF
TRBV15	14	few	TRBJ2-7	NA	TGTGCCACCAGCTCAGCGGGTAGCGGTTACGAGCAGTACTTC	CATSSAGSGYEQYF
TRBV7-9	13	NA	TRBJ2-7	NA	TGTGCCAGCAGCTTGACTAGCTCCTACGAGCAGTACTTC	CASSLTSSYEQYF
TRBV7-2	16	NA	TRBJ2-3	NA	TGTGCCAGCAGCTTACTCCTCTGGGGAGTATCAGATACGCAGTATTTT	CASSLLLWGVSDTQYF
TRBV29-1	12	few	TRBJ2-1	NA	TGCAGCGTTAGGCGGGCCTACAATGAGCAGTTCTTC	CSVRRAYNEQFF
TRBV10-3	15	NA	TRBJ2-3	NA	TGTGCCATCAGGTCCGGGACCCAGAGCACAGATACGCAGTATTTT	CAIRSGTQSTDTQYF
TRBV12-3/TRBV12-4	13	many	TRBJ2-7	NA	TGTGCCAGCAGTTTGGGTGCCGGTCACGGGCAGTACTTC	CASSLGAGHGQYF
TRBV20-1	17	NA	TRBJ2-3	NA	TGCAGTGCTAGAGAAAAAAAGGAGGGCTTGAACACAGATACGCAGTATTTT	CSAREKKEGLNTDTQYF
TRBV29-1	14	NA	TRBJ2-2	NA	TGCAGCGTTCCAGGGGACGCGAACACCGGGGAGCTGTTTTTT	CSVPGDANTGELFF
TRBV4-1	16	NA	TRBJ2-7	TRBD1	TGTGCCAGCAGCCAACTTACGGGACAGGGGGCTCGGGAGCAGTACTTC	CASSQLTGQGAREQYF
TRBV28	16	NA	TRBJ2-7	NA	TGTGCCAGCAGTTTTGGTTTCGGGTCTTCAGCCTACGAGCAGTACTTC	CASSFGFGSSAYEQYF
TRBV29-1	12	few	TRBJ2-7	NA	TGCAGCGCGAGGGACTCTCGCTACGAGCAGTACTTC	CSARDSRYEQYF
TRBV29-1	14	once	TRBJ2-5	TRBD1	TGCAGCGCCATACAGGGGGCGGATAGGGAGACCCAGTACTTC	CSAIQGADRETQYF
TRBV20-1	11	NA	TRBJ2-7	NA	TGCAGTGCTGTTTCCCCACACGAGCAGTACTTC	CSAVSPHEQYF
TRBV7-9	15	few	TRBJ2-1	NA	TGTGCCAGCATCAACACGGGAGTTGGCTACAATGAGCAGTTCTTC	CASINTGVGYNEQFF
TRBV7-9	13	NA	TRBJ1-2	NA	TGTGCCAGCAGCTTAGGCACGCGGAATGGCTACACCTTC	CASSLGTRNGYTF
TRBV19	15	few	TRBJ2-1	TRBD2	TGTGCCAGTAGGAGACTAGCGGGCCTTCCCAATGAGCAGTTCTTC	CASRRLAGLPNEQFF
TRBV20-1	14	few	TRBJ2-1	TRBD2	TGCAGTGCTAGGCGGGCTAGCGGAAGGGATGAGCAGTTCTTC	CSARRASGRDEQFF
TRBV10-3	15	few	TRBJ1-5	NA	TGTGCCACCGGAGACAGGAGAGATAGCAATCAGCCCCAGCATTTT	CATGDRRDSNQPQHF
TRBV10-3	13	few	TRBJ1-1	TRBD1	TGTGCCATCAGTGAAGACAGGGACGAACGGGCTTTCTTT	CAISEDRDERAFF
TRBV7-6	14	NA	TRBJ1-1	NA	TGTGCCAGCAGCTTATTAGCAGGGGACACTGAAGCTTTCTTT	CASSLLAGDTEAFF
TRBV4-2	18	NA	TRBJ2-2	TRBD2	TGTGCCAGCAGCCAAGGGACTAGCGGGAAACCTAACACCGGGGAGCTGTTTTTT	CASSQGTSGKPNTGELFF
TRBV27	17	few	TRBJ2-7	NA	TGTGCCAGCAGTTTATCGAGGTATAGGGCCAGGGCGGGCGAGCAGTACTTC	CASSLSRYRARAGEQYF
TRBV3-1	15	NA	TRBJ2-5	NA	TGTGCCAGCAGCCAAGATTTTGGGACCCAAGAGACCCAGTACTTC	CASSQDFGTQETQYF
TRBV7-2	13	few	TRBJ2-3	NA	TGTGCCAGCAGCCCTTATATGCTAGATACGCAGTATTTT	CASSPYMLDTQYF
TRBV7-9	17	few	TRBJ2-7	NA	TGTGCCAGCAGCTTCGGTTATGGGACCCAGAGCTCCTACGAGCAGTACTTC	CASSFGYGTQSSYEQYF